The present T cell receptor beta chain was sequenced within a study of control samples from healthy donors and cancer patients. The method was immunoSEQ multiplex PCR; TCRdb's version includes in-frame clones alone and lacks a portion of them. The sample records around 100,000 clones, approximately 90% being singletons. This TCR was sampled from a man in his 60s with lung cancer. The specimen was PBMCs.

The CDR3 here is CASMDAGGNTIYF. Here the CDR3 DNA reads TGTGCCAGCATGGATGCAGGTGGAAACACCATATATTTT. This chain joins TRBV25-1 and TRBJ1-3; D unresolved. CDR3 length equals 13 residues. In germline, CDR1 is MGHDK, CDR2 SYGVNS. V lost 7 bases to trimming and J lost 3 bases, with 10 bases between them. The complete variable domain, with remaining parts taken from reference TRBV25-1 and TRBJ1-3, reads EADIYQTPRYLVIGTGKKITLECSQTMGHDKMYWYQQDPGMELHLIHYSYGVNSTEKGDLSSESTVSRIRTEHFPLTLESARPSHTSQYLCASMDAGGNTIYFGEGSWLTVV.